Many counts were recorded for the clone carrying this T cell receptor beta chain. This sample is part of a study of T-cell reconstitution after alpha-beta-depleted transplantation in children. Preparation of the TCRbeta library involved a method that used unique molecular identifiers. MiXCR, applied by TCRdb to the PCR reads, yields one record per CDR3 protein. Of over 70,000 distinct CDR3 sequences in the sample, approximately 9.2% were seen once. The CDR3 is 13 amino acids. V was shortened by 6 bases and J by 9 bases, with 16 bases between the two germline ends. The germline V gene encodes CDR1 SGHRS and CDR2 YFSETQ.

The material was PBMCs from the stem cell graft donor, obtained from the stem cell graft. V gene TRBV5-1 combines with J gene TRBJ2-1; either TRBD1 or TRBD2 may supply D (6 bases each). The TCR originated in a human donor who donated a stem cell graft to a child with congenital amegakaryocytic thrombocytopenia. In nucleotides, the CDR3 is TGCGCCAGCACCCTACTGGAGGGGGGTGAGCAGTTCTTC. This gives the protein CASTLLEGGEQFF.